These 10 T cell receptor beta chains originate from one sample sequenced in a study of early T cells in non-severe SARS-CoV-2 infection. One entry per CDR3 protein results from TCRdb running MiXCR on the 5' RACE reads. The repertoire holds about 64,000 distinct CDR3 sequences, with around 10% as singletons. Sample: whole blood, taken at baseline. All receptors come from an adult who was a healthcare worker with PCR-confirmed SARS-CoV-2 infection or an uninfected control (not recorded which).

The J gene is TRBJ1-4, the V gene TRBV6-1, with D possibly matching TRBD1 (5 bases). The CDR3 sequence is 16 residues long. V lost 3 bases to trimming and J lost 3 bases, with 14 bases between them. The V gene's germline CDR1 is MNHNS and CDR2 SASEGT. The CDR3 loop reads CASSEERTPPNEKLFF. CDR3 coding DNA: TGTGCCAGCAGTGAGGAGCGGACACCACCTAATGAAAAACTGTTTTTT.

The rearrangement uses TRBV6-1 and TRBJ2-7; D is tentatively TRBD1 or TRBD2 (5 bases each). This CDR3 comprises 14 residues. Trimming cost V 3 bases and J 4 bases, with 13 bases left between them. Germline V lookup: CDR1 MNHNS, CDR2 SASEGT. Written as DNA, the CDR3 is TGTGCCAGCAGTGACCGGGACGCGGTATACGAGCAGTACTTC. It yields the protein CASSDRDAVYEQYF.

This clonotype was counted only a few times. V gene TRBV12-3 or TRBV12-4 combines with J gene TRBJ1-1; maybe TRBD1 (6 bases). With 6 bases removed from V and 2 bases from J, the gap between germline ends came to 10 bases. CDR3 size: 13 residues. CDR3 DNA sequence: TGTGCCAGCAGCAGGGGAGATAACACTGAAGCTTTCTTT. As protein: CASSRGDNTEAFF.

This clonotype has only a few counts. This chain's CDR3 is CASSFLWGDTQYF. The CDR3 nucleotides read TGTGCCAGCAGTTTCTTGTGGGGAGATACGCAGTATTTT. The rearrangement uses TRBV12-3 or TRBV12-4 and TRBJ2-3; no definite D call. Trimming pared 3 bases from V and 5 bases from J, leaving 9 bases between. The CDR3 length is 13 residues.

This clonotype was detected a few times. CDR3 sequence reads: CASSRGTGGNQPQHF. CDR3 DNA sequence: TGTGCCAGCAGCCGCGGGACAGGGGGAAATCAGCCCCAGCATTTT. The rearrangement uses TRBV6-6 and TRBJ1-5, with 11 nucleotides matching TRBD1. CDR1 is MNHNY, CDR2 SVGAGI, per germline (reference sequence). This CDR3 contains 15 residues. The V and J ends lost 6 bases and 4 bases, in that order; junction bases with no gene match: 5.

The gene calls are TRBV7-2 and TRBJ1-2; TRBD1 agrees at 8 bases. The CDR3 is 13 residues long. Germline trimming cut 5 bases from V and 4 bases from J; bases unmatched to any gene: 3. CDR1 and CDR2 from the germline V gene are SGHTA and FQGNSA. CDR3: CASSKDRGYGYTF. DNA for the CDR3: TGTGCCAGCAGCAAAGACAGGGGCTATGGCTACACCTTC.

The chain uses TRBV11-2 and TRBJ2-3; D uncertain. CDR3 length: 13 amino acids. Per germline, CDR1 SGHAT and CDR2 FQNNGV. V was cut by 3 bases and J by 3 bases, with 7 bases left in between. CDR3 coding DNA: TGTGCCAGCAGCTTGGTCCGGACAGATACGCAGTATTTT. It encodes CASSLVRTDTQYF.

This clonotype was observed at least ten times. For the CDR3, the DNA is TGTGCCAGCTCACCACTGTCGGGACAGGGGGCGAGGGAAGCTTTCTTT. Translation: CASSPLSGQGAREAFF. The chain combines TRBV18 with TRBJ1-1; 12 nucleotides match TRBD1. Germline CDR1 KGHSH, CDR2 LQKENI. This CDR3 is built from 16 residues. The V segment lost 1 base and the J segment 8 bases; nucleotides outside the gene matches: 8.

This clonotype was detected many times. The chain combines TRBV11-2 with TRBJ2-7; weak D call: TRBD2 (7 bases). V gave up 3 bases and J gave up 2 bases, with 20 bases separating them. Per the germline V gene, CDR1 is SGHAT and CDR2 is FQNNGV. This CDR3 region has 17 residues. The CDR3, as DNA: TGTGCCAGCAGCTTCCTCCGAGGGGGGGGTACCCCCTACGAGCAGTACTTC. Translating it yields CASSFLRGGGTPYEQYF.

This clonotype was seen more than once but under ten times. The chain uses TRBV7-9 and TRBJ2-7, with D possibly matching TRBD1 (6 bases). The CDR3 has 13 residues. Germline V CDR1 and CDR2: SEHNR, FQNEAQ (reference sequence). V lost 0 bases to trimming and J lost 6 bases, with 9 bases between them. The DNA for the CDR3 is TGTGCCAGCAGCTTAGCGGGACACGGCGAGCAGTACTTC. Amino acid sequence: CASSLAGHGEQYF.